This T cell receptor beta chain originates from a study of blood T cell repertoires in COVID-19. In the study overall: Samples of COVID-19 (acute and convalescent) were obtained from the United States, Italy and Spain.

Original handling: Estimates of nucleated cell counts were drawn from the amplification of reference gene primers. Only in-frame clones appear in the TCRdb table, and some are missing; sequencing was by immunoSEQ multiplex PCR. From that table come the V and J calls and clone size; the DNA was used to work out D and trimming. The repertoire holds just over 300,000 clones, with more than 75% as singletons. CDR1 and CDR2 from the germline V gene are SNHLY and FYNNEI. The CDR3 runs 15 residues. With 2 bases clipped from V and 2 bases from J, the junction kept 5 bases outside the gene matches. Across 24 US areas, participants ranged in age from 18 to 89 years.

The chain combines TRBV2 with TRBJ1-1; 7 nucleotides align to TRBD1. The sequence was collected from a man between 25 and 39 years old who had recovered from COVID-19. The specimen sequenced was PBMCs or T cells enriched from blood (not recorded which). This CDR3 is CASSERQGGNTEAFF. CDR3 coding DNA: TGTGCCAGCAGTGAACGCCAGGGGGGTAACACTGAAGCTTTCTTT.